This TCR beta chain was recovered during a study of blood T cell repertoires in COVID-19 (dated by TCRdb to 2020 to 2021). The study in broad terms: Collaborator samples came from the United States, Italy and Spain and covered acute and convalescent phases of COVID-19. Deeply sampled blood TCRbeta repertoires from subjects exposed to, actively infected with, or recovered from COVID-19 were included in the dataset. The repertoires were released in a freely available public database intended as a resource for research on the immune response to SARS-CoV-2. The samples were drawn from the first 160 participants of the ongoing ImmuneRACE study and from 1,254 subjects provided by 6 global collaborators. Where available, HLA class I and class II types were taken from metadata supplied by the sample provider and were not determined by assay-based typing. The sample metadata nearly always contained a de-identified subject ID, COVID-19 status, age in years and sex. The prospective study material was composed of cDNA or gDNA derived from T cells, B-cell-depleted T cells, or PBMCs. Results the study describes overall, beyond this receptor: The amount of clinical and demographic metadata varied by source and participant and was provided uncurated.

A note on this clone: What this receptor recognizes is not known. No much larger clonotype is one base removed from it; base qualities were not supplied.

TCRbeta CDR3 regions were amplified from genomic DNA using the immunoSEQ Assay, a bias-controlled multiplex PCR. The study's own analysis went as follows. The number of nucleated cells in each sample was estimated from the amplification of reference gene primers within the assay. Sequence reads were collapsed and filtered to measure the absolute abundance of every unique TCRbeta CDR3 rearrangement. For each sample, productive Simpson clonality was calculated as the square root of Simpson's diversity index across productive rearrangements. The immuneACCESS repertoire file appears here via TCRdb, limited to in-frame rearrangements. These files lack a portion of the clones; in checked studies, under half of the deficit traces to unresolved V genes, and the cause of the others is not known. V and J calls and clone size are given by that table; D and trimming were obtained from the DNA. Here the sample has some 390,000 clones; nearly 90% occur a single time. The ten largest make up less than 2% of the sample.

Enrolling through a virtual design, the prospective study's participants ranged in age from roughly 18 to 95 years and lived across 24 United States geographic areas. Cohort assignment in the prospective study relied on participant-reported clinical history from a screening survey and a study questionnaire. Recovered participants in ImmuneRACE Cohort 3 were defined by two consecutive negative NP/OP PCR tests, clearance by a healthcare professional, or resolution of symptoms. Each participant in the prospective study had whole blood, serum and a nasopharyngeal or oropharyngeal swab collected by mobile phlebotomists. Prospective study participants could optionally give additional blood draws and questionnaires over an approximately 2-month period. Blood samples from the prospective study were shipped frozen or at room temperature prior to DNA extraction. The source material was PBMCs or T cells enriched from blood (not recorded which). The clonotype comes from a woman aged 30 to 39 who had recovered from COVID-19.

The CDR3 here reads CSVQGVTEAFF. The sequenced DNA is TGCAGCGTCCAGGGGGTAACTGAAGCTTTCTTT. Recombination joined TRBV29-1 with TRBJ1-1, with TRBD1 matching 7 junction bases. Taken from the germline V gene, the CDR1 and CDR2 loops are SQVTM and ANQGSEA. From the cysteine through the phenylalanine, the CDR3 covers 11 amino acids. Kept here is only the CDR3 DNA, which spans 33 bases and is read in frame from base 1. V lost 6 bases and J lost 5 bases, and the count of bases not matched to a germline gene is 3.